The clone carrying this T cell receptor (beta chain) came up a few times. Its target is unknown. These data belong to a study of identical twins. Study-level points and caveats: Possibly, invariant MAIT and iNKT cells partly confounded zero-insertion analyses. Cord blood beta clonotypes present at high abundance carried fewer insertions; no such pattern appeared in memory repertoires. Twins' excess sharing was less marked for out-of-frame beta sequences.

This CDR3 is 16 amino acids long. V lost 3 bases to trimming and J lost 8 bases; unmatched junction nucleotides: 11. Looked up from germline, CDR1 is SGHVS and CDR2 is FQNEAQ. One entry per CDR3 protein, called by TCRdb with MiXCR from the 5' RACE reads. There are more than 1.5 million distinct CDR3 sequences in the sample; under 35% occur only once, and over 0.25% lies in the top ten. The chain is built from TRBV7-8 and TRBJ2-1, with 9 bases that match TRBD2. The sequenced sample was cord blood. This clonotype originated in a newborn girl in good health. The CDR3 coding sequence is TGTGCCAGCAGCTTCTGGCCTAGCGGGGCTTTGGATGAGCAGTTCTTC. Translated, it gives CASSFWPSGALDEQFF.